The 27 T cell receptor beta chains reported below all come from one sample, sequenced in a study of cytomegalovirus exposure and HLA in healthy donors. PCR used 60 Vbeta primers and 13 Jbeta primers. Data came from immunoSEQ multiplex PCR; TCRdb stores just in-frame clones and leaves some out. The sample has fewer than 200,000 clones, around 83% seen once. Sequencing used PBMCs. The receptors come from a woman under 30 in good health and CMV-seronegative.

The rearrangement uses TRBV4-1 and TRBJ1-1; 7 bases fit TRBD1. CDR3 length equals 17 residues. Germline V gives CDR1 MGHRA, CDR2 YSYEKL. V shed 3 bases, J shed 4 bases, and the junction held 14 bases outside the gene matches. The CDR3, as DNA: TGCGCCAGCAGCCAGGGTCGACAGGGCCCGCGGGGCACTGAAGCTTTCTTT. It is translated as CASSQGRQGPRGTEAFF.

The chain combines TRBV2 with TRBJ1-6; 8 positions agree with TRBD1. The trim removed 5 bases at V and 6 bases at J, leaving 6 bases unmatched. This CDR3 region has 15 residues. From germline, CDR1 is SNHLY and CDR2 FYNNEI. The CDR3 region is CASSLRDRSNSPLHF. The CDR3 nucleotides read TGTGCCAGCAGTCTCCGGGACAGGTCTAATTCACCCCTCCACTTT.

Comment on this clone: This sample also contains other DNA sequences that code for the same CDR3. The J gene is TRBJ1-5, the V gene TRBV19; a possible D gene is TRBD1 (6 bases). This CDR3 spans 15 amino acids. Trimming shortened V by 5 bases and J by 1 base, and 12 bases separated the two germline ends. Germline V CDR1 and CDR2: LNHDA, SQIVND (reference sequence). CDR3 sequence (DNA): TGTGCCAGTAGTGTTACAGGGATAAGCAATCAGCCCCAGCATTTT. Translating it yields CASSVTGISNQPQHF.

V usage is TRBV7-9 and J usage is TRBJ1-5; 9 bases map to TRBD1. The J segment lost 15 bases and the V segment lost 4 bases, leaving 10 bases of the junction unmatched. CDR1 and CDR2 (germline): SEHNR, FQNEAQ (reference sequence). The CDR3 is made up of 13 amino acids. This CDR3 is CASSSGTGFAPHF. As DNA, the CDR3 is TGTGCCAGCAGCTCCGGGACAGGGTTCGCTCCGCATTTT. Full variable domain (outside the CDR3, taken from reference TRBV7-9 and TRBJ1-5): DTGVSQNPRHKITKRGQNVTFRCDPISEHNRLYWYRQTLGQGPEFLTYFQNEAQLEKSRLLSDRFSAERPKGSFSTLEIQRTEQGDSAMYLCASSSGTGFAPHFGDGTRLSIL.

V gene TRBV18 combines with J gene TRBJ1-2; TRBD1 matches at 8 bases. The germline CDR1 and CDR2 sequences are KGHSH and LQKENI. The CDR3 runs to 15 residues. The V and J ends lost 3 bases and 5 bases, in that order; junction bases with no gene match: 8. Written as DNA, the CDR3 is TGTGCCAGCTCACCCCCGGAGACAGGGGCTTATGGCTACACCTTC. Translated: CASSPPETGAYGYTF.

This chain connects TRBV28 to TRBJ2-1, with TRBD2 matching 11 bases. Germline V gene data show CDR1 as MDHEN and CDR2 as SYDVKM. The CDR3 contains 14 residues. V was pared by 8 bases and J by 4 bases, with 4 bases of the junction left unmatched. DNA of the CDR3: TGTGCCAGCTGGACTAGCGGGCGGTACAATGAGCAGTTCTTC. Amino acids: CASWTSGRYNEQFF.

The rearrangement links TRBV14 to TRBJ1-1; D unresolved. The V and J ends lost 3 bases and 3 bases respectively, with 17 bases between them. Per the germline V gene, CDR1 is SGHDN and CDR2 is FVKESK. This CDR3 is 16 amino acids long. The CDR3 spells CASSQGWTERDTEAFF. CDR3 coding DNA: TGTGCCAGCAGCCAGGGATGGACTGAACGGGACACTGAAGCTTTCTTT. Based on the CDR3 plus reference TRBV14 and TRBJ1-1, the full variable domain is EAGVTQFPSHSVIEKGQTVTLRCDPISGHDNLYWYRRVMGKEIKFLLHFVKESKQDESGMPNNRFLAERTGGTYSTLKVQPAELEDSGVYFCASSQGWTERDTEAFFGQGTRLTVV.

Worth noting for this clone: The identical CDR3 is also encoded by other nucleotide sequences in the sample. The chain couples TRBV7-9 to TRBJ1-1; 9 nucleotides align to TRBD1. Unmatched junction bases numbered 5, after V lost 0 bases and J lost 3 bases. Germline values: CDR1 SEHNR, CDR2 FQNEAQ (reference sequence). The CDR3 sequence is 16 residues long. The CDR3 loop is CASSLAGTGPHTEAFF. The CDR3 DNA follows: TGTGCCAGCAGCTTAGCTGGGACAGGGCCGCACACTGAAGCTTTCTTT.

The genes are TRBV10-1 and TRBJ2-5; D might be TRBD1 (5 bases). V gave up 3 bases and J gave up 2 bases, with 16 bases separating them. Germline-derived CDR1 and CDR2 are WNHNN and SYGVQD (reference sequence). CDR3 length equals 16 residues. The CDR3 region has the DNA TGCGCCAGCAGTGAACCTAACGAGGCAGGGCAAGAGACCCAGTACTTC. It is translated as CASSEPNEAGQETQYF.

J is TRBJ1-2 and V is TRBV11-3; 9 bases agree with TRBD1. With V trimmed by 5 bases and J by 4 bases, 5 bases remained unmatched. This CDR3 has 14 amino acids. Germline V gene data show CDR1 as SGHNT and CDR2 as YENEEA. The CDR3 coding sequence is TGTGCCAGCAGCCCCCGGGACAGGGCCTATGGCTACACCTTC. Encoded protein: CASSPRDRAYGYTF. Full variable domain (remainder filled in from reference TRBV11-3 and TRBJ1-2): EAGVVQSPRYKIIEKKQPVAFWCNPISGHNTLYWYLQNLGQGPELLIRYENEEAVDDSQLPKDRFSAERLKGVDSTLKIQPAELGDSAVYLCASSPRDRAYGYTFGSGTRLTVV.

The chain couples TRBV6-1 to TRBJ2-7, with 7 bases matching TRBD1. J lost 2 bases, V lost 6 bases, and 4 bases had no gene match. The CDR3 totals 13 residues. Germline loops: CDR1 MNHNS, CDR2 SASEGT. This CDR3 is CASRDGTAYEQYV. CDR3 in DNA: TGTGCCAGCAGGGACGGGACAGCCTACGAGCAGTACGTC.

The chain links TRBV6-5 to TRBJ2-3, with D unclear. The CDR3 runs to 15 residues. With 1 base removed from V and 0 bases from J, the gap between germline ends came to 8 bases. The V gene's germline CDR1 is MNHEY and CDR2 SVGAGI. This chain's CDR3 is CASSYYRNSTDTQYF. The DNA of the CDR3 is TGTGCCAGCAGTTACTACAGAAACAGCACAGATACGCAGTATTTT.

This clone was recorded only once. This rearrangement joins TRBV10-3 to TRBJ2-5, with TRBD1 identical over 9 bases. Germline lookup yields CDR1 ENHRY and CDR2 SYGVKD. This CDR3 has 14 amino acids. V lost 2 bases, J lost 5 bases, and 3 bases stayed unmatched. This chain's CDR3 is CAISEGTGLETQYF. The CDR3 DNA follows: TGTGCCATCAGTGAGGGGACAGGGTTGGAGACCCAGTACTTC.

V and J are TRBV7-2 and TRBJ2-7; TRBD2 agrees at 7 bases. Looked up from germline, CDR1 is SGHTA and CDR2 is FQGNSA. The CDR3 covers 14 residues. The V gene end was trimmed by 0 bases and the J gene end by 2 bases; junction bases not matched to a gene: 1. The CDR3 spells CASSLAGGAYEQYV. The CDR3 nucleotides read TGTGCCAGCAGCTTAGCGGGAGGGGCCTACGAGCAGTACGTC.

CDR3 in DNA: TGTGCCAGCAGTTTATACGACAGGGGGCCGGGCACTGAAGCTTTCTTT. This encodes CASSLYDRGPGTEAFF. The chain couples TRBV27 to TRBJ1-1, with 10 bases that match TRBD1. Unmatched junction bases numbered 6, after V lost 1 base and J lost 4 bases. This CDR3 has 16 amino acids. Germline CDR1 reads MNHEY; CDR2 reads SMNVEV (reference sequence).

The genes are TRBV7-2 and TRBJ2-3; TRBD2 agrees at 11 bases. Germline V lookup: CDR1 SGHTA, CDR2 FQGNSA. V trimming: 1 base; J trimming: 0 bases; junction bases outside the gene matches: 3. This CDR3 is built from 17 residues. The CDR3 coding sequence is TGTGCCAGCAGCTTAGAGAGGACTAGCGGGAGCACAGATACGCAGTATTTT. Protein product: CASSLERTSGSTDTQYF. The variable domain in full, completed from reference TRBV7-2 and TRBJ2-3, reads GAGVSQSPSNKVTEKGKDVELRCDPISGHTALYWYRQSLGQGLEFLIYFQGNSAPDKSGLPSDRFSAERTGGSVSTLTIQRTQQEDSAVYLCASSLERTSGSTDTQYFGPGTRLTVL.

The rearrangement joins TRBV7-2 to TRBJ1-2, with D perhaps TRBD1 (5 bases). Germline V gives CDR1 SGHTA, CDR2 FQGNSA. The CDR3 runs to 14 residues. With 5 bases removed from V and 8 bases from J, the gap between germline ends came to 18 bases. The CDR3 loop is CASSNDGGVGGYTF. DNA of the CDR3: TGTGCCAGCAGCAACGACGGGGGGGTGGGAGGCTACACCTTC.

This clone has a single count. This chain joins TRBV15 and TRBJ1-3, with a possible D match to TRBD1 (5 bases). The CDR3 is 21 residues long. Trimming took off 1 base at V and 3 bases at J, with 28 bases between the two ends. Germline V gene sequence: CDR1 LNHNV, CDR2 YYDKDF (reference sequence). CDR3 bases: TGTGCCACCAGCAGAGCCCGTCGGGAGGACAACCGGAGGTTATGTGGAAACACCATATATTTT. It codes for CATSRARREDNRRLCGNTIYF.

The rearrangement uses TRBV11-2 and TRBJ2-1; TRBD2 matches 14 bases. Germline V CDR1 and CDR2: SGHAT, FQNNGV. The CDR3 is made up of 14 amino acids. The trim removed 5 bases at V and 8 bases at J, leaving 2 bases unmatched. The CDR3 here is CASSAGLAGDEQFF. The CDR3 DNA sequence: TGTGCCAGCAGCGCGGGACTAGCGGGAGATGAGCAGTTCTTC.

The V call is TRBV7-9, the J call TRBJ1-2; 7 bases agree with TRBD1. V was clipped by 1 base and J by 4 bases; unmatched bases: 6. Germline-derived CDR1 and CDR2 are SEHNR and FQNEAQ (reference sequence). CDR3 size: 15 residues. This CDR3 reads CASSLEIAGGYGYTF. The CDR3 DNA follows: TGTGCCAGCAGCTTAGAAATCGCAGGGGGCTATGGCTACACCTTC.

Notes on this clone: A read error may produce the germline difference seen at one junction end. Here the CDR3 reads CSSSLGSGINYGYTF. CDR3 DNA: TGTTCCAGCAGCTTAGGCTCAGGGATAAACTATGGCTACACCTTC. The chain joins TRBV7-9 to TRBJ1-2; D is possibly TRBD1 (5 bases). CDR3 length equals 15 residues. Germline V lookup: CDR1 SEHNR, CDR2 FQNEAQ (reference sequence).

This rearrangement joins TRBV27 to TRBJ2-2; possible D gene TRBD2, 6 bases. The germline V gene encodes CDR1 MNHEY and CDR2 SMNVEV (reference sequence). CDR3 size: 16 residues. Trimming shortened V by 5 bases and J by 0 bases, and 13 bases separated the two germline ends. This CDR3 is CASSRSGTANTGELFF. DNA of the CDR3: TGTGCCAGCAGTAGATCCGGGACTGCGAACACCGGGGAGCTGTTTTTT.

The rearrangement uses TRBV13 and TRBJ2-7; 10 bases agree with TRBD2. V lost 7 bases, J lost 2 bases, and 5 bases stayed unmatched. Looked up from germline, CDR1 is PRHDT and CDR2 is FYEKMQ (reference sequence). The CDR3 has 14 residues. CDR3 protein: CASTDSGGPYEQYF. The CDR3 DNA reads as TGTGCCAGCACAGATAGCGGGGGGCCCTACGAGCAGTACTTC.

This clone was seen only once. V and J are TRBV4-3 and TRBJ2-5; TRBD2 matches 8 bases. Germline CDR1 LGHNA, CDR2 YSLEER. The CDR3 extends over 17 amino acids. J was trimmed by 3 bases and V by 1 base; bases with no gene match: 10. For the CDR3, the DNA is TGCGCCAGCAGCCAAGGGCTAGGCGCGGGAGGTAAAGAGACCCAGTACTTC. Amino acids: CASSQGLGAGGKETQYF.

V gene TRBV28 combines with J gene TRBJ1-1; D is unclear. The CDR3 loop spans 13 amino acids. Per the germline V gene, CDR1 is MDHEN and CDR2 is SYDVKM. Trimming left V 10 bases short and J 1 base short, with 13 bases between. The CDR3, as DNA: TGTGCCACCCCTGTTCGGGGGAACACTGAAGCTTTCTTT. The encoded protein is CATPVRGNTEAFF.

The chain couples TRBV10-3 to TRBJ2-6; tentative D call: TRBD2 (6 bases). Trimming took 7 bases from V and 2 from J, leaving 18 bases between them. CDR1 and CDR2 (germline): ENHRY, SYGVKD. The CDR3 loop spans 17 amino acids. This CDR3 is CAITDSGEGTGANVLTF. The CDR3, as DNA: TGTGCCATCACCGACTCGGGAGAAGGGACTGGGGCCAACGTCCTGACTTTC.

The chain uses TRBV19 and TRBJ2-3, with 8 bases aligning to TRBD2. The CDR3 has 12 amino acids. The J segment lost 7 bases and the V segment lost 5 bases, leaving 2 bases of the junction unmatched. Looked up from germline, CDR1 is LNHDA and CDR2 is SQIVND (reference sequence). In nucleotides, the CDR3 is TGTGCCAGTAGTCGGGAGGGGAATACGCAGTATTTT. Its protein is CASSREGNTQYF.